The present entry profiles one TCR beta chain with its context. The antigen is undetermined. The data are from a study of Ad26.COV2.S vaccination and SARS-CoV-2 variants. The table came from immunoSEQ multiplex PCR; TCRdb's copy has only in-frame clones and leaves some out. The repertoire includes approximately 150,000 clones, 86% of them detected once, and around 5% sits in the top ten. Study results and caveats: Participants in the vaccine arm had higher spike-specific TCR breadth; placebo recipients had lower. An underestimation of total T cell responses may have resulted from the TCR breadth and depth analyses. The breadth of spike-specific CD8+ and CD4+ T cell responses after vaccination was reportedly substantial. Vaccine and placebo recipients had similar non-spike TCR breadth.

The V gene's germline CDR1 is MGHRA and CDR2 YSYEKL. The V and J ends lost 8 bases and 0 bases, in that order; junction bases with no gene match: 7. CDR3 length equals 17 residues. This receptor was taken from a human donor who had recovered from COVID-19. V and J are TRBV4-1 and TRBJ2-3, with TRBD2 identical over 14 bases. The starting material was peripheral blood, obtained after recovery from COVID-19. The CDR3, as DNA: TGCGCCAGCGCCCTTGGACTAGCGGGGGGAAGCACAGATACGCAGTATTTT. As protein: CASALGLAGGSTDTQYF.